Below, 30 T cell receptor beta chains from the same sample are listed, as sequenced in a study of CD8 T cells in Susac syndrome. RNA was extracted with the RNeasy kit, and a quantity of roughly 0.5 to 1 ug was reverse transcribed using random hexamers. TCRdb re-analysed the immunoSEQ multiplex PCR reads in MiXCR, keeping a single row per CDR3 protein. The data contain 160,000 or so distinct CDR3 sequences, around 96% of them seen just once; the ten biggest clones take up 0.16%. Sequencing was done on a sample of CD8+ T cells from PBMCs. The source is a human donor with multiple sclerosis.

The J gene is TRBJ2-2, the V gene TRBV29-1; D is possibly TRBD1 (5 bases). Trimming cost V 4 bases and J 6 bases, with 9 bases left between them. The CDR3 is 12 amino acids. Germline CDR1 reads SQVTM; CDR2 reads ANQGSEA. This CDR3 is CSVGPGPGELFF. The CDR3 DNA sequence: TGCAGCGTTGGGCCAGGGCCCGGGGAGCTGTTTTTT.

J is TRBJ1-1 and V is TRBV7-9; D not certain. Germline V gives CDR1 SEHNR, CDR2 FQNEAQ (reference sequence). Trimming took off 3 bases at V and 7 bases at J, with 12 bases between the two ends. This CDR3 has 13 residues. The CDR3 region is CASSFTVQSEAFF. CDR3 bases: TGTGCCAGCAGCTTTACGGTACAAAGTGAAGCTTTCTTT.

The count of this clonotype is one. The chain couples TRBV6-1 to TRBJ1-2; 7 bases fit TRBD1. This CDR3 is built from 12 residues. Germline V lookup: CDR1 MNHNS, CDR2 SASEGT. The J segment lost 0 bases and the V segment lost 11 bases, leaving 3 bases of the junction unmatched. CDR3 sequence (DNA): TGTGCCGTCACAGGGGCTAACTATGGCTACACCTTC. Translation: CAVTGANYGYTF.

V usage is TRBV5-1 and J usage is TRBJ2-1, with D unresolved. This CDR3 is built from 13 residues. Germline CDR1 and CDR2: SGHRS and YFSETQ. V was trimmed by 1 base and J by 4 bases, leaving 6 bases between them. The CDR3 DNA reads TGCGCCAGCAGCTTGATTGAGTACAATGAGCAGTTCTTC. Translation: CASSLIEYNEQFF.

This sequence joins TRBV13 and TRBJ2-3; TRBD2 aligns across 7 bases. Germline V gene sequence: CDR1 PRHDT, CDR2 FYEKMQ (reference sequence). The trim removed 5 bases at V and 2 bases at J, leaving 4 bases unmatched. The CDR3 spans 14 residues. The CDR3 protein is CASSERDYTDTQYF. The CDR3 coding sequence is TGTGCCAGCAGCGAACGGGACTACACAGATACGCAGTATTTT.

The chain carries TRBV6-6 and TRBJ2-1, with 10 bases fitting TRBD1. The CDR3 consists of 16 residues. Trimming cost V 2 bases and J 5 bases; bases outside gene matches: 6. CDR1 and CDR2 (germline): MNHNY, SVGAGI (reference sequence). CDR3 DNA: TGTGCCAGCAGTTACGGGGGACAGGGGCAACACAATGAGCAGTTCTTC. Translating it yields CASSYGGQGQHNEQFF.

J is TRBJ2-7 and V is TRBV29-1; D gene unclear. V lost 7 bases to trimming and J lost 5 bases, with 12 bases between them. There are 11 residues in the CDR3. The germline gives CDR1 SQVTM, CDR2 ANQGSEA. The CDR3 loop reads CSGLGMDEQYF. CDR3 DNA sequence: TGCAGCGGACTTGGGATGGACGAGCAGTACTTC.

This chain joins TRBV7-9 and TRBJ1-2; 10 bases are shared with TRBD1. This CDR3 contains 16 residues. V gave up 5 bases and J gave up 5 bases; unmatched junction bases: 11. Per the germline V gene, CDR1 is SEHNR and CDR2 is FQNEAQ (reference sequence). The CDR3 DNA reads TGTGCCAGCAGCCGGCTGGACAGGGGGTATAGTTATGGCTACACCTTC. This translates into CASSRLDRGYSYGYTF.

The CDR3 DNA sequence: TGTGCCAGCAGTCCCAGGGACAGGGATCCCAGGGGCAATCAGCCCCAGCATTTT. Translated: CASSPRDRDPRGNQPQHF. V and J are TRBV28 and TRBJ1-5, with 9 bases lining up with TRBD1. The CDR3 has 18 residues. V shed 5 bases, J shed 2 bases, and the junction held 13 bases outside the gene matches. CDR1 is MDHEN, CDR2 SYDVKM, per germline.

The genes are TRBV9 and TRBJ2-7, with 12 bases that match TRBD2. The CDR3 consists of 18 residues. The J segment lost 0 bases and the V segment lost 4 bases, leaving 11 bases of the junction unmatched. Germline CDR1 and CDR2: SGDLS and YYNGEE. The CDR3 region is CASSRDGLAGPFSYEQYF. CDR3 nucleotides: TGTGCCAGCAGCCGAGATGGACTAGCGGGACCCTTCTCCTACGAGCAGTACTTC. Variable domain in full (rest from reference TRBV9 and TRBJ2-7): DSGVTQTPKHLITATGQRVTLRCSPRSGDLSVYWYQQSLDQGLQFLIQYYNGEERAKGNILERFSAQQFPDLHSELNLSSLELGDSALYFCASSRDGLAGPFSYEQYFGPGTRLTVT.

J is TRBJ1-2 and V is TRBV6-1; D is possibly TRBD1 (6 bases). CDR3 size: 14 residues. Germline lookup yields CDR1 MNHNS and CDR2 SASEGT. Trimming removed 4 bases at V and 8 bases at J, with 17 bases between. CDR3: CASSGSLGANGYTF. CDR3 sequence (DNA): TGTGCCAGCAGTGGCAGCTTGGGGGCAAACGGCTACACCTTC.

The chain couples TRBV27 to TRBJ2-3; 8 bases are shared with TRBD1. V trimming: 7 bases; J trimming: 6 bases; junction bases outside the gene matches: 3. Per the germline V gene, CDR1 is MNHEY and CDR2 is SMNVEV (reference sequence). The CDR3 is made up of 12 amino acids. The CDR3, as DNA: TGTGCCAGCACGGACAGGGTTGATACGCAGTATTTT. It translates to CASTDRVDTQYF.

The gene calls are TRBV9 and TRBJ2-2, with TRBD2 as a possible D gene (7 bases). Germline V lookup: CDR1 SGDLS, CDR2 YYNGEE. V lost 6 bases to trimming and J lost 4 bases, with 19 bases between them. This CDR3 is 16 amino acids long. The CDR3 region has the DNA TGTGCCAGCAACCCAAAGGGGGGGATCGGCACCGGGGAGCTGTTTTTT. This encodes CASNPKGGIGTGELFF. The full variable domain, with the rest looked up from reference TRBV9 and TRBJ2-2, is DSGVTQTPKHLITATGQRVTLRCSPRSGDLSVYWYQQSLDQGLQFLIQYYNGEERAKGNILERFSAQQFPDLHSELNLSSLELGDSALYFCASNPKGGIGTGELFFGEGSRLTVL.

Many counts were recorded for this clonotype. This chain connects TRBV7-2 to TRBJ2-1; D may be TRBD1 or TRBD2 (6 bases each). Trimming cost V 5 bases and J 5 bases, with 16 bases left between them. The V gene's germline CDR1 is SGHTA and CDR2 FQGNSA. There are 15 residues in the CDR3. The CDR3 here is CASSTGTRFNNEQFF. For the CDR3, the DNA is TGTGCCAGCAGCACAGGGACTCGATTCAACAATGAGCAGTTCTTC.

The V gene is TRBV9, the J gene TRBJ2-1; unclear D gene. V was pared by 1 base and J by 7 bases, with 18 bases between. The CDR3 runs 16 residues. Per the germline V gene, CDR1 is SGDLS and CDR2 is YYNGEE. For the CDR3, the DNA is TGTGCCAGCAGCGTACCGGTTCACTCCACAACGAATGAGCAGTTCTTC. Translation: CASSVPVHSTTNEQFF.

The chain recombines TRBV19 with TRBJ2-2, with TRBD2 matching over 9 bases. The CDR3 sequence is 16 residues long. Trimming cost V 4 bases and J 5 bases; bases outside gene matches: 8. Germline CDR1 reads LNHDA; CDR2 reads SQIVND (reference sequence). In nucleotides, the CDR3 is TGTGCCAGTAGTAGATTGACTAGCGGCCCTACCGGGGAGCTGTTTTTT. It codes for CASSRLTSGPTGELFF.

The V and J genes are TRBV14 and TRBJ2-3; D not resolved. Per the germline V gene, CDR1 is SGHDN and CDR2 is FVKESK. The CDR3 has 14 amino acids. The ends were cut back, 4 bases at V and 4 bases at J, with 12 bases in the middle. In nucleotides, the CDR3 is TGTGCCAGCAGCCGCTCTTCGTTTGCAGATACGCAGTATTTT. Its translation: CASSRSSFADTQYF.

This rearrangement joins TRBV24-1 to TRBJ2-7; D gene unclear. The V gene lost 0 bases and the J gene lost 1 base, with 3 bases spanning the gap. The V gene's germline CDR1 is KGHDR and CDR2 SFDVKD. The length of the CDR3 is 13 residues. The CDR3 region has the DNA TGTGCCACCAGTGATTTGGGTTCCTACGAGCAGTACTTC. Translated: CATSDLGSYEQYF.

The V call is TRBV3-1, the J call TRBJ1-2, with 8 bases lining up with TRBD1. V dropped 2 bases and J dropped 7; count of bases not matched to a gene: 6. The length of the CDR3 is 14 residues. Germline CDR1 and CDR2: LGHDT and YNNKEL (reference sequence). The CDR3 nucleotides are TGTGCCAGCAGCCAAACGGGACAGGAGATTGGCTACACCTTC. Its translation is CASSQTGQEIGYTF.

This clonotype was observed a single time. This chain uses TRBV27 with TRBJ1-2, with 7 positions matching TRBD1. From germline, CDR1 is MNHEY and CDR2 SMNVEV (reference sequence). The length of the CDR3 is 14 residues. V lost 7 bases and J lost 4; bases outside the gene matches: 9. This CDR3 reads CASKTPGGPYGYTF. The CDR3 DNA is TGTGCCAGCAAGACTCCAGGGGGGCCCTATGGCTACACCTTC.

V gene TRBV12-3 or TRBV12-4 combines with J gene TRBJ2-1; possibly TRBD2 for D (6 bases). V dropped 7 bases and J dropped 8 bases, with 21 bases sitting between them. The CDR3 runs to 15 residues. The chain's CDR3 is CASNSFAEGLHEQFF. DNA of the CDR3: TGTGCCAGCAACTCCTTTGCGGAGGGTTTACATGAGCAGTTCTTC.

The chain joins TRBV6-2 or TRBV6-3 to TRBJ1-5; no reliable D call. V lost 8 bases and J lost 2, with 13 bases in between. Germline CDR1 is MNHEY and CDR2 is SVGEGT. There are 14 residues in the CDR3. CDR3 loop: CASDRLWGNQPQHF. CDR3 coding DNA: TGTGCCAGCGATCGGCTTTGGGGCAATCAGCCCCAGCATTTT.

This chain connects TRBV7-6 to TRBJ2-3, with D unclear. V was cut by 0 bases and J by 2 bases, with 6 bases left in between. The germline V gene has CDR1 SGHVS and CDR2 FNYEAQ. The CDR3 sequence is 14 residues long. As DNA, the CDR3 is TGTGCCAGCAGCTTAGCCTACCCCACAGATACGCAGTATTTT. Its translation is CASSLAYPTDTQYF.

This clonotype occurred once. The DNA for the CDR3 is TGTGCCAGCAGCCAAGACTGGGCGGGGGCGTCCGCGTACGAGCAGTACTTC. It encodes CASSQDWAGASAYEQYF. The chain is built from TRBV3-1 and TRBJ2-7; D possibly corresponds to TRBD2 (7 bases). The CDR3 extends over 17 amino acids. Trimming took off 0 bases at V and 4 bases at J, with 19 bases between the two ends. The V gene's germline CDR1 is LGHDT and CDR2 YNNKEL (reference sequence).

The chain uses TRBV27 and TRBJ1-2; the D is unclear. Germline V gives CDR1 MNHEY, CDR2 SMNVEV (reference sequence). With 3 bases removed from V and 8 bases from J, the gap between germline ends came to 13 bases. CDR3 length equals 13 residues. Here the CDR3 DNA reads TGTGCCAGCAGTTTCGATGGATTTAGGGGCTACACCTTC. Translating gives CASSFDGFRGYTF.

This chain links TRBV2 with TRBJ1-6; 8 positions agree with TRBD1. In germline, CDR1 is SNHLY, CDR2 FYNNEI. The CDR3 totals 17 residues. Unmatched junction bases numbered 3, after V lost 2 bases and J lost 0 bases. The CDR3 sequence: CASSERDRSSYNSPLHF. CDR3 sequence (DNA): TGTGCCAGCAGTGAACGGGACAGGAGCTCCTATAATTCACCCCTCCACTTT.

This chain joins TRBV19 and TRBJ1-2, with D maybe TRBD1 (5 bases). The CDR3 covers 12 residues. CDR1 LNHDA and CDR2 SQIVND come from the germline V gene (reference sequence). V lost 5 bases and J 4 bases, leaving 8 bases between the germline ends. CDR3 region: CASSYRRYGYTF. CDR3 nucleotide sequence: TGTGCCAGTAGTTACAGGCGCTATGGCTACACCTTC. Together with reference TRBV19 and TRBJ1-2, the CDR3 gives the full variable domain: DGGITQSPKYLFRKEGQNVTLSCEQNLNHDAMYWYRQDPGQGLRLIYYSQIVNDFQKGDIAEGYSVSREKKESFPLTVTSAQKNPTAFYLCASSYRRYGYTFGSGTRLTVV.

V gene TRBV4-1 combines with J gene TRBJ2-5; the match to TRBD2 covers 14 bases. The trim removed 0 bases at V and 3 bases at J, leaving 6 bases unmatched. Germline V gene data show CDR1 as MGHRA and CDR2 as YSYEKL. The CDR3 totals 18 residues. The CDR3 DNA reads TGCGCCAGCAGCCAAGATAGGGGACTAGCGGGAGAAGAAGAGACCCAGTACTTC. This sequence encodes CASSQDRGLAGEEETQYF.

This chain connects TRBV4-1 to TRBJ1-1, with D possibly TRBD1 on 5 matching bases. The germline CDR1 and CDR2 sequences are MGHRA and YSYEKL. Deletions cut 1 base from V and 2 bases from J, with 8 bases between. The CDR3 has 14 amino acids. The CDR3 coding sequence is TGCGCCAGCAGCCAAGGAGACAGCAACACTGAAGCTTTCTTT. Translated: CASSQGDSNTEAFF.

In regard to this clonotype: Germline is not matched at one junction end, which may reflect a read error. The V call is TRBV19, the J call TRBJ2-1, with TRBD2 matching 10 bases. CDR3 length equals 15 residues. Germline values: CDR1 LNHDA, CDR2 SQIVND (reference sequence). The chain's CDR3 is CASSLTAGGYNGQFF. CDR3 nucleotide sequence: TGTGCCAGTAGTTTAACAGCGGGAGGGTACAATGGGCAGTTCTTC.